The 25 T cell receptor beta chains reported below all come from one sample, sequenced in a study of T-cell reconstitution after alpha-beta-depleted transplantation in children. Construction of the TCRbeta library involved unique molecular identifiers. TCRdb passed the PCR reads through MiXCR, listing each CDR3 protein once. The top ten clones hold 27% of a sample with some 450,000 distinct CDR3 sequences, 43% of them seen once. This specimen consisted of PBMCs, obtained before TCRalphabeta/CD19-depleted stem cell transplant. These receptors were taken from a girl between 2 and 10 years old with aplastic anemia, due to receive a stem cell transplant.

The rearrangement links TRBV7-8 to TRBJ1-4; possibly TRBD1 for D (6 bases). This CDR3 region has 15 residues. V was trimmed by 1 base and J by 3 bases, leaving 9 bases between them. The germline V gene encodes CDR1 SGHVS and CDR2 FQNEAQ. The CDR3 spells CASSLEDSSNEKLFF. CDR3 DNA: TGTGCCAGCAGCTTAGAGGACAGCTCTAATGAAAAACTGTTTTTT.

The chain combines TRBV19 with TRBJ1-6, with a tentative D call TRBD1 (5 bases). The V gene's germline CDR1 is LNHDA and CDR2 SQIVND (reference sequence). V was cut by 7 bases and J by 5 bases, with 12 bases left in between. The CDR3 contains 14 residues. The CDR3 reads CASTWGRNNSPLHF. In DNA form, the CDR3 reads TGTGCCAGTACCTGGGGACGGAATAATTCACCCCTCCACTTT.

This clonotype was seen a few times. The chain carries TRBV7-9 and TRBJ2-2; 11 bases fit TRBD2. Germline-derived CDR1 and CDR2 are SEHNR and FQNEAQ (reference sequence). This CDR3 spans 15 amino acids. V dropped 5 bases and J dropped 7; count of bases not matched to a gene: 6. CDR3 DNA sequence: TGTGCCAGCAGCGGACAGGGACTAGCGGTCGGGGAGCTGTTTTTT. The encoded protein is CASSGQGLAVGELFF.

CDR3 DNA: TGCAGCGTTGATGGGGGGCGGGACGGCTACACCTTC. Its translation: CSVDGGRDGYTF. The chain has TRBV29-1 and TRBJ1-2; tentative D call: TRBD1 (6 bases). From germline, CDR1 is SQVTM and CDR2 ANQGSEA. V was clipped by 3 bases and J by 8 bases, with 13 bases between them. The CDR3 spans 12 residues.

V is TRBV20-1 and J is TRBJ2-7, with TRBD2 identical over 7 bases. Germline loops: CDR1 DFQATT, CDR2 SNEGSKA (reference sequence). The trim removed 6 bases at V and 5 bases at J, leaving 10 bases unmatched. This CDR3 is built from 13 residues. The CDR3 coding sequence is TGCAGTGCGGGGGGACTATACGGCGACGAGCAGTACTTC. This codes for CSAGGLYGDEQYF.

This clonotype occurred a few times. The rearrangement joins TRBV7-9 to TRBJ1-2; no reliable D call. The CDR3 is made up of 15 amino acids. The germline CDR1 and CDR2 sequences are SEHNR and FQNEAQ (reference sequence). V shed 8 bases and J shed 4 bases, with 20 bases lying between them. CDR3 region: CASAQILPEGYGYTF. In DNA, the CDR3 is TGTGCCAGCGCTCAAATTCTACCGGAGGGCTATGGCTACACCTTC.

V is TRBV12-3 or TRBV12-4 and J is TRBJ2-7; 7 bases are shared with TRBD1. The length of the CDR3 is 12 residues. The V and J ends lost 8 bases and 2 bases, in that order; junction bases with no gene match: 3. CDR3 region: CASGRGTYEQYF. The CDR3 nucleotides are TGTGCCAGCGGCAGGGGGACCTACGAGCAGTACTTC.

CDR3 DNA: TGTGCCAGCAGTGGTCCCCCTACGCGGACTAGCACAGATACGCAGTATTTT. It yields the protein CASSGPPTRTSTDTQYF. This sequence joins TRBV2 and TRBJ2-3, with D tentatively TRBD2 (5 bases). CDR1 and CDR2 from the germline V gene are SNHLY and FYNNEI. Trimming took 4 bases from V and 0 from J, leaving 17 bases between them. This CDR3 has 17 amino acids.

This clonotype was seen at least ten times. The chain recombines TRBV6-1 with TRBJ2-7; no reliable D call. The CDR3 contains 13 residues. Deletions cut 3 bases from V and 6 bases from J, with 12 bases between. CDR1 is MNHNS and CDR2 is SASEGT in the germline V gene. CDR3 DNA sequence: TGTGCCAGCAGTGAGCAAAGAAAACCCGAGCAGTACTTC. Translation gives CASSEQRKPEQYF.

CDR3 residues: CASSLARGPPKEQFF. The CDR3 nucleotides read TGTGCCAGCAGCTTAGCCCGGGGACCGCCCAAGGAGCAGTTCTTC. This chain uses TRBV7-2 with TRBJ2-1, with D tentatively TRBD1 or TRBD2 (5 bases each). CDR1 is SGHTA, CDR2 FQGNSA, per germline. V lost 0 bases and J lost 10, with 16 bases in between. CDR3 length equals 15 residues.

The chain combines TRBV5-1 with TRBJ2-1, with 9 nucleotides matching TRBD2. Germline trimming cut 2 bases from V and 2 bases from J; bases unmatched to any gene: 8. Germline V gives CDR1 SGHRS, CDR2 YFSETQ. This CDR3 spans 17 amino acids. The CDR3 sequence: CASSLLETSGTYNEQFF. In nucleotides, the CDR3 is TGCGCCAGCAGCTTACTGGAGACTAGCGGTACCTACAATGAGCAGTTCTTC. The full variable domain, its missing parts supplied by reference TRBV5-1 and TRBJ2-1, is KAGVTQTPRYLIKTRGQQVTLSCSPISGHRSVSWYQQTPGQGLQFLFEYFSETQRNKGNFPGRFSGRQFSNSRSEMNVSTLELGDSALYLCASSLLETSGTYNEQFFGPGTRLTVL.

About this clonotype: Its ends do not fully match the called genes, so a read error is possible. CDR3 residues: CSAPRAGATGKLFF. In DNA form, the CDR3 reads TGCAGTGCCCCACGGGCGGGGGCGACCGGGAAGCTGTTTTTT. The chain joins TRBV20-1 to TRBJ2-2, with D maybe TRBD2 (7 bases). CDR1 and CDR2 (germline): DFQATT, SNEGSKA (reference sequence). CDR3 length equals 14 residues.

This chain joins TRBV20-1 and TRBJ1-1; D is uncertain. Trimming removed 7 bases at V and 1 base at J, with 7 bases between. There are 11 residues in the CDR3. Germline assignment: CDR1 DFQATT and CDR2 SNEGSKA (reference sequence). CDR3 sequence: CSGYSNTEAFF. The CDR3 bases are TGCAGTGGGTATTCGAACACTGAAGCTTTCTTT.

The chain is built from TRBV11-2 and TRBJ1-4; 10 bases match TRBD1. The germline V gene has CDR1 SGHAT and CDR2 FQNNGV. CDR3 length: 18 residues. The trim removed 3 bases at V and 5 bases at J, leaving 12 bases unmatched. The CDR3 DNA sequence: TGTGCCAGCAGCTTCCTCTCTCCGGGACAGGGGTACAATGAAAAACTGTTTTTT. This gives the protein CASSFLSPGQGYNEKLFF.

The chain employs TRBV7-9 and TRBJ2-5, with D maybe TRBD1 (6 bases). CDR1 SEHNR and CDR2 FQNEAQ come from the germline V gene (reference sequence). The CDR3 length is 15 residues. V lost 1 base and J lost 2, with 11 bases in between. The CDR3 region has the DNA TGTGCCAGCAGCTTAGTCCTTGACAGGCAAGAGACCCAGTACTTC. Protein product: CASSLVLDRQETQYF.

This rearrangement joins TRBV29-1 to TRBJ2-3, with D possibly called TRBD1 or TRBD2 (5 bases each). V lost 6 bases to trimming and J lost 4 bases, with 23 bases between them. Germline CDR1 is SQVTM and CDR2 is ANQGSEA. This CDR3 contains 16 residues. CDR3 sequence reads: CSVPPGPDPRPDTQYF. DNA for the CDR3: TGCAGCGTCCCCCCGGGGCCGGATCCCCGCCCAGATACGCAGTATTTT.

This clonotype appeared many times. The chain carries TRBV5-5 and TRBJ2-5, with a possible D match to TRBD2 (5 bases). V lost 4 bases to trimming and J lost 3 bases, with 19 bases between them. The CDR3 is made up of 16 amino acids. Germline CDR1 is SGHKS and CDR2 is YYEKEE (reference sequence). The CDR3 DNA reads as TGTGCCAGCAGCCCAAACCACCCGGGGTCTAAAGAGACCCAGTACTTC. Amino acids: CASSPNHPGSKETQYF. Variable domain in full (rest from reference TRBV5-5 and TRBJ2-5): DAGVTQSPTHLIKTRGQQVTLRCSPISGHKSVSWYQQVLGQGPQFIFQYYEKEERGRGNFPDRFSARQFPNYSSELNVNALLLGDSALYLCASSPNHPGSKETQYFGPGTRLLVL.

CDR3 sequence: CASSSGTGTYGYTF. In DNA, the CDR3 is TGCGCCAGCAGCTCCGGGACAGGGACCTATGGCTACACCTTC. J is TRBJ1-2 and V is TRBV5-1; 9 bases match TRBD1. Unmatched junction bases numbered 4, after V lost 3 bases and J lost 4 bases. Germline V lookup: CDR1 SGHRS, CDR2 YFSETQ. The CDR3 spans 14 residues.

J is TRBJ2-5 and V is TRBV20-1; D remains ambiguous. CDR3 length equals 11 residues. In germline, CDR1 is DFQATT, CDR2 SNEGSKA (reference sequence). V was shortened by 3 bases and J by 3 bases, with 5 bases between the two germline ends. The CDR3: CSASGKETQYF. DNA for the CDR3: TGCAGTGCTAGCGGAAAAGAGACCCAGTACTTC.

The V and J genes are TRBV28 and TRBJ2-6; D is unresolved. From germline, CDR1 is MDHEN and CDR2 SYDVKM. This CDR3 is 15 amino acids long. Trimming shortened V by 5 bases and J by 0 bases, and 8 bases separated the two germline ends. The CDR3 spells CASSKGSSGANVLTF. The CDR3 nucleotides read TGTGCCAGCAGTAAGGGCAGCTCTGGGGCCAACGTCCTGACTTTC.

This clonotype was detected many times. The chain has TRBV5-1 and TRBJ2-7; D is ambiguous. From germline, CDR1 is SGHRS and CDR2 YFSETQ. The CDR3 is 13 amino acids. V shed 0 bases and J shed 3 bases, with 7 bases lying between them. The CDR3 sequence is CASSLDSLYEQYF. The CDR3 DNA reads TGCGCCAGCAGCTTGGACAGCCTCTACGAGCAGTACTTC.

The DNA for the CDR3 is TGTGCCATTGGAGCCAGGGGCCCCTACGAGCAGTACTTC. Amino acid sequence: CAIGARGPYEQYF. The chain employs TRBV15 and TRBJ2-7, with D possibly being TRBD1 (6 bases). V shed 10 bases and J shed 2 bases, with 15 bases lying between them. The CDR3 length is 13 residues. Germline V gene data show CDR1 as LNHNV and CDR2 as YYDKDF (reference sequence).

This clonotype was counted ten times or more. The chain joins TRBV20-1 to TRBJ1-3; 10 nucleotides agree with TRBD1. The V gene end was trimmed by 5 bases and the J gene end by 2 bases; junction bases not matched to a gene: 3. Germline V gene sequence: CDR1 DFQATT, CDR2 SNEGSKA (reference sequence). This CDR3 is built from 14 residues. In DNA, the CDR3 is TGCAGTGCTCGACAGGGGGCGGCTGGAAACACCATATATTTT. It codes for CSARQGAAGNTIYF.

This chain links TRBV20-1 with TRBJ2-4; no clear D. The CDR3 is 17 amino acids. The V and J ends lost 3 bases and 5 bases respectively, with 23 bases between them. Germline values: CDR1 DFQATT, CDR2 SNEGSKA (reference sequence). The CDR3 nucleotides are TGCAGTGCTAGTATCCGGGTCAGGACCAAGGTTGAAAACATTCAGTACTTC. Its protein product is CSASIRVRTKVENIQYF.

In this sample, this clonotype turned up many times. This chain joins TRBV5-1 and TRBJ1-2; D might be TRBD1 (5 bases). Trimming stripped 5 bases from V and 4 bases from J, with 9 bases between. The germline V gene has CDR1 SGHRS and CDR2 YFSETQ. The CDR3 length is 12 residues. For the CDR3, the DNA is TGCGCCAGCAGAGACAGTAGCTATGGCTACACCTTC. Translated: CASRDSSYGYTF.